This is a list of T cell receptor beta chains from one sample in a study of PD-L1 blockade in urothelial cancer. Assay used: immunoSEQ multiplex PCR; TCRdb lists only in-frame clones, some missing. The sample records over 65,000 clones, almost 90% being singletons. The specimen comprised PBMCs, sampled around atezolizumab (anti-PD-L1) treatment. Every receptor here comes from a man aged 65 to 79 with urothelial cancer. Both conserved end residues are trimmed from each CDR3. Each record gives: V gene, CDR3 protein.

>TRBV19
ASILTSGRSYEQY
>TRBV5-5
ASSFGGTHYNEQF
>TRBV4-1
ASSQFSGSPYEQY
>TRBV6-5
ASSWTGGLDSPLH
>TRBV30
AWKQNNEQF
>TRBV5-1
ASSWDRDMGYT
>TRBV7-6
ASSFRGGPSTDTQY
>TRBV7-6
ASSTPGLAGQETQY
>TRBV30
AWNLGLEQETQY
>TRBV6-1
ASSAPGGYT
>TRBV28
ASGGGLSEKLF
>TRBV27
ASSQTGNTEAF
>TRBV2
ASSPSGLAGSYEQY
>TRBV6-1
ASSGQGSYYGYT
>TRBV27
ASSLTGTNVLT
>TRBV18
ASSPLSLAGNTIY
>TRBV7-9
ASSLGPGLRFSGANVLT
>TRBV30
AWSVAVGSTDTQY